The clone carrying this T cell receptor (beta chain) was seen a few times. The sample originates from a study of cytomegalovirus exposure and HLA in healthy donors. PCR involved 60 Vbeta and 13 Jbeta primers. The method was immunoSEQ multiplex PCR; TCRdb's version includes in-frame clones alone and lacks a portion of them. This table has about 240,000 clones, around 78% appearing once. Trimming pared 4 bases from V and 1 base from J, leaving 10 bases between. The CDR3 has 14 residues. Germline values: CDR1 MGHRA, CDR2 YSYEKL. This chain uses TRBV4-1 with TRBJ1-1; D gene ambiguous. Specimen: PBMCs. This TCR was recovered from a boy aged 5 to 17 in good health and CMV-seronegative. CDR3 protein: CASSPAGWNTEAFF. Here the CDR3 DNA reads TGCGCCAGCAGCCCCGCGGGATGGAACACTGAAGCTTTCTTT.